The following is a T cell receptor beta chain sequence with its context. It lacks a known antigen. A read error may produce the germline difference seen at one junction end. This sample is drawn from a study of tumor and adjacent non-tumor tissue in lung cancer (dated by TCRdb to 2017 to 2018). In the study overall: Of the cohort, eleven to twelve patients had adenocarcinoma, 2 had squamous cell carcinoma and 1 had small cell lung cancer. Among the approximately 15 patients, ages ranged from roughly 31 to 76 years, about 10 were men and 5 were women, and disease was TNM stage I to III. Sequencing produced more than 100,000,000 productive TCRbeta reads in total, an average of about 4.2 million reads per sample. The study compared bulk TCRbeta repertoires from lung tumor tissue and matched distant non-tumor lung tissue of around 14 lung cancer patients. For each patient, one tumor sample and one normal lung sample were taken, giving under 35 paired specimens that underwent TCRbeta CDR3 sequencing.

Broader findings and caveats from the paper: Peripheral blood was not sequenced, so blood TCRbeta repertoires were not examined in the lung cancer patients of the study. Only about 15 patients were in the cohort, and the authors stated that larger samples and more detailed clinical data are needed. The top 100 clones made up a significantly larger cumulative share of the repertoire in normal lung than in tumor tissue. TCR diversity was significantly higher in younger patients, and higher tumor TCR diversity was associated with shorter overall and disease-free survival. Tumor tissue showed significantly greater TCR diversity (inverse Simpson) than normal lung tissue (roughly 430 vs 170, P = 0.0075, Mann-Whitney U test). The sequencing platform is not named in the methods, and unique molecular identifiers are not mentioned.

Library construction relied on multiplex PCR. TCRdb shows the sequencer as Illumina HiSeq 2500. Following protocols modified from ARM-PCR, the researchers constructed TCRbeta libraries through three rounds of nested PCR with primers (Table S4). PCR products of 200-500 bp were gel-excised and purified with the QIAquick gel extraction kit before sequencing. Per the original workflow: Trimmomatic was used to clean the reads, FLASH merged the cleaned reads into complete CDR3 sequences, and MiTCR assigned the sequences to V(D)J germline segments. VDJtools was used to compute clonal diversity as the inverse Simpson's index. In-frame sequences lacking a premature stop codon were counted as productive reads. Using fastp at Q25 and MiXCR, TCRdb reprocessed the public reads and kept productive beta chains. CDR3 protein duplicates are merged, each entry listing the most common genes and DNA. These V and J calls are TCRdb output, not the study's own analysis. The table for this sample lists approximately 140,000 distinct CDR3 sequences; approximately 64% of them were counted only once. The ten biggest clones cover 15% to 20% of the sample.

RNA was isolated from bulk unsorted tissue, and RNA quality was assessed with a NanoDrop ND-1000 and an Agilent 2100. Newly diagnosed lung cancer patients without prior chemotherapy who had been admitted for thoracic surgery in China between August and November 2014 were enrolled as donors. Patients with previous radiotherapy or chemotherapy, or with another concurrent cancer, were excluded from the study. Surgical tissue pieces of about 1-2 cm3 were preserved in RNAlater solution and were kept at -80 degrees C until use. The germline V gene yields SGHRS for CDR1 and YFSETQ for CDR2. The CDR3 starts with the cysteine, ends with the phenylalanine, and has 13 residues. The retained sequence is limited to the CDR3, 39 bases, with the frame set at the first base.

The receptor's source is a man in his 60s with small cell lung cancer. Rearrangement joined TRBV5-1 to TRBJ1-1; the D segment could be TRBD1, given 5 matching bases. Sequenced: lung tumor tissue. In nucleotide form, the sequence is TGCGCCAGCAGCTTGGACCCCAGGGCTGAAGCTCTCTTT. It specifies CASSLDPRAEALF.